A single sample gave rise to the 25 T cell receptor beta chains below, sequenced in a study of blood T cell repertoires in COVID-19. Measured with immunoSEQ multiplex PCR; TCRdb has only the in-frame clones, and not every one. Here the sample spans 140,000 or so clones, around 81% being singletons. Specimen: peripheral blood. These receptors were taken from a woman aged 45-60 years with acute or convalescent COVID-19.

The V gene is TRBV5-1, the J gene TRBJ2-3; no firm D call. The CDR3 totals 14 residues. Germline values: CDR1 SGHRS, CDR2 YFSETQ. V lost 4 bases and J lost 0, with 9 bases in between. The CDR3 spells CASSGQTSTDTQYF. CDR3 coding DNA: TGCGCCAGCAGCGGCCAGACTAGCACAGATACGCAGTATTTT. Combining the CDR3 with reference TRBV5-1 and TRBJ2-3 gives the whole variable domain KAGVTQTPRYLIKTRGQQVTLSCSPISGHRSVSWYQQTPGQGLQFLFEYFSETQRNKGNFPGRFSGRQFSNSRSEMNVSTLELGDSALYLCASSGQTSTDTQYFGPGTRLTVL.

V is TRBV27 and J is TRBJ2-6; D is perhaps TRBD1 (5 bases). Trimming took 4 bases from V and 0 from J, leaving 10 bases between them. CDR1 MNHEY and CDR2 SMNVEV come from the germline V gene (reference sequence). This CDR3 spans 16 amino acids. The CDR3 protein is CASSSSRVSGANVLTF. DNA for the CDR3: TGTGCCAGCAGTTCTTCCAGGGTCTCTGGGGCCAACGTCCTGACTTTC.

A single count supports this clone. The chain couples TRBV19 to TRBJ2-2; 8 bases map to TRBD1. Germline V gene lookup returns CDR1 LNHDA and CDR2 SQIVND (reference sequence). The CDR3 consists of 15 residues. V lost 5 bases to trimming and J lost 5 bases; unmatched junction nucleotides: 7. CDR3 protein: CASSPGDRITGELFF. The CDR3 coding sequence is TGTGCCAGTAGTCCGGGGGACAGGATAACCGGGGAGCTGTTTTTT.

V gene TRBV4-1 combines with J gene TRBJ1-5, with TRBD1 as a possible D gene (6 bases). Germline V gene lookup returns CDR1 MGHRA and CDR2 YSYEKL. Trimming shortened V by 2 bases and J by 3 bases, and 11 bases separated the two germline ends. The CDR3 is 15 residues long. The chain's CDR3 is CASSQQDRPNQPQHF. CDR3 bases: TGCGCCAGCAGCCAACAAGACAGGCCCAATCAGCCCCAGCATTTT.

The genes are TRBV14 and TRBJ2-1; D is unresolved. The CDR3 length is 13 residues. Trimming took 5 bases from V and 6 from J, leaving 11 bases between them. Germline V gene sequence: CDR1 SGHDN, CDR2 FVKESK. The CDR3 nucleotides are TGTGCCAGCAGCTGGAGTACGGGCAATGAGCAGTTCTTC. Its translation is CASSWSTGNEQFF.

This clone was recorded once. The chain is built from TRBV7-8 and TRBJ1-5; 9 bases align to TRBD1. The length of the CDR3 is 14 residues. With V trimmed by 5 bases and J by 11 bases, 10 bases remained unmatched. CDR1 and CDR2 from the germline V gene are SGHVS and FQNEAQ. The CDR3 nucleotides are TGTGCCAGCAGCCCCGGGACAGGGAAAAGGGCCCAGCATTTT. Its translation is CASSPGTGKRAQHF.

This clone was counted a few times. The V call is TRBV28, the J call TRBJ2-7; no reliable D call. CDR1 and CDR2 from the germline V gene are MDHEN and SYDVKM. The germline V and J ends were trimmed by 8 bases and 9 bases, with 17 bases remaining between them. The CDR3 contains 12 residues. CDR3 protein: CASSSIVSGQYF. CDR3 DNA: TGTGCCAGCTCGAGTATTGTGTCAGGGCAGTACTTC.

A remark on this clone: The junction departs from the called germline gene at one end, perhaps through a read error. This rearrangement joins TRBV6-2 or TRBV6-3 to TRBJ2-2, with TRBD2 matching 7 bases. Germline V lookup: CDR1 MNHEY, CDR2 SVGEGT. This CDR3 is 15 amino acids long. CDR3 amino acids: CASSSAGEDTGELFF. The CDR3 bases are TGTGCCAGCAGTTCTGCGGGGGAGGACACCGGGGAGTTGTTTTTT.

This chain's CDR3 is CASSLASGGTNTGELFF. CDR3 bases: TGTGCCAGCAGCTTAGCCTCCGGGGGGACTAACACCGGGGAGCTGTTTTTT. This chain uses TRBV7-6 with TRBJ2-2, with TRBD2 matching 7 bases. Germline V gives CDR1 SGHVS, CDR2 FNYEAQ. V was clipped by 0 bases and J by 2 bases; unmatched bases: 6. The CDR3 runs to 17 residues.

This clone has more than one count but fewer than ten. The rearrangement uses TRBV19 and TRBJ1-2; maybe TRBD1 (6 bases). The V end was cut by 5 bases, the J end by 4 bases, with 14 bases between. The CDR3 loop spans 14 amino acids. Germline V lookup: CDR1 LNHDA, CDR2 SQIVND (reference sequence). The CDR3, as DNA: TGTGCCAGTAGTTCTCCGGGGGGCCGCTATGGCTACACCTTC. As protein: CASSSPGGRYGYTF.

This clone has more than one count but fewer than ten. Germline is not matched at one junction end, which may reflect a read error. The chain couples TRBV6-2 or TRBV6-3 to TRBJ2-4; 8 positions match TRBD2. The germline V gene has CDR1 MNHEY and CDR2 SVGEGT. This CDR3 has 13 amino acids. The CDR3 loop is CASSPAGVSPLAF. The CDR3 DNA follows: TGTGCCAGCAGTCCAGCGGGGGTGTCCCCCCTGGCTTTC.

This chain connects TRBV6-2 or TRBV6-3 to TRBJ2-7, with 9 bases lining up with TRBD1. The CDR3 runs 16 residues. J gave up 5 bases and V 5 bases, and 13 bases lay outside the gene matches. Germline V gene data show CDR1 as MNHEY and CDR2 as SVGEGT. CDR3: CASSLAPYRGRDEQYF. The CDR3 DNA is TGTGCCAGCAGTCTAGCCCCGTACAGGGGGCGGGACGAGCAGTACTTC.

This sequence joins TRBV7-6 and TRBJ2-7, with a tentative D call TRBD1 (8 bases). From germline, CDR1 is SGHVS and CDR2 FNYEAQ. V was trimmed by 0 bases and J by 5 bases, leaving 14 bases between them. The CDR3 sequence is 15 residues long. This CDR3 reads CASSLAGTGGDEQYF. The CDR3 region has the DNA TGTGCCAGCAGCTTAGCAGGCACAGGGGGGGACGAGCAGTACTTC.

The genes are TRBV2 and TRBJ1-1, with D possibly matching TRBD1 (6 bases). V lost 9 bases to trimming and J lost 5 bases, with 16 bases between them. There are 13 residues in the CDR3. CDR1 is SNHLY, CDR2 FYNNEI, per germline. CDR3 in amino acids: CASSTGQETEAFF. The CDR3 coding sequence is TGTGCCAGTTCTACAGGGCAAGAAACTGAAGCTTTCTTT.

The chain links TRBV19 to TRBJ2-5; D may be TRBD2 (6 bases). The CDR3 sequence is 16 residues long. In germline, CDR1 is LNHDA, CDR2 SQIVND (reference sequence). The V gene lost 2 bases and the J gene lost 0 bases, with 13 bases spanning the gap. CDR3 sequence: CASSITGGRYQETQYF. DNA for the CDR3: TGTGCCAGTAGTATAACCGGGGGACGGTACCAAGAGACCCAGTACTTC.

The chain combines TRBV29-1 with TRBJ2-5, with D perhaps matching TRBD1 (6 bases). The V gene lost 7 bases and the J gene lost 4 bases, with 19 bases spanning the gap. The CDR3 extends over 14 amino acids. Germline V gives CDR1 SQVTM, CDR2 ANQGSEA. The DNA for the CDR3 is TGCAGCGGCTCGCAGGGGTTTGGTGGAGAGACCCAGTACTTC. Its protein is CSGSQGFGGETQYF.

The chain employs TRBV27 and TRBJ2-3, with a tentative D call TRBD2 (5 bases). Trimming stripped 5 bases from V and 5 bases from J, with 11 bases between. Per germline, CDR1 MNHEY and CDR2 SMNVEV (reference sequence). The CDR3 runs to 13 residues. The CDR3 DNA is TGTGCCAGCAGTAGAGGGCCGGGAGATACGCAGTATTTT. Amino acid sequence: CASSRGPGDTQYF.

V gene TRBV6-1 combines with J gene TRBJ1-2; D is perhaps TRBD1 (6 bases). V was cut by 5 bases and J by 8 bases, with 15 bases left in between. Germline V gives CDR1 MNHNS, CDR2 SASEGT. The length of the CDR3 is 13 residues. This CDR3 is CASSYQGGDGYTF. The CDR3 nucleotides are TGTGCCAGCAGTTATCAAGGGGGTGACGGCTACACCTTC.

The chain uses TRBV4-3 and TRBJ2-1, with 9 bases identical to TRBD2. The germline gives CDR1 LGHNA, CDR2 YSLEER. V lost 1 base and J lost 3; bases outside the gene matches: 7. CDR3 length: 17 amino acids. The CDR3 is CASSQGLAAMNYNEQFF. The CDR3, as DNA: TGCGCCAGCAGCCAAGGACTAGCGGCGATGAACTACAATGAGCAGTTCTTC.

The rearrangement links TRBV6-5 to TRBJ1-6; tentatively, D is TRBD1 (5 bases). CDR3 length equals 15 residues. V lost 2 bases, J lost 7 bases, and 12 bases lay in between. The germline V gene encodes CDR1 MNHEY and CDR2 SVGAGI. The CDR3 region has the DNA TGTGCCAGCAGTTACGACGTCAGGGCCAATTCACCCCTCCACTTT. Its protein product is CASSYDVRANSPLHF.

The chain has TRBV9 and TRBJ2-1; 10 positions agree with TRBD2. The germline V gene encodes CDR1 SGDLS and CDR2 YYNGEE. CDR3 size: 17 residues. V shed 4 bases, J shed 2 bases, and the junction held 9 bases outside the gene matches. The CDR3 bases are TGTGCCAGCAGCTCAGGATCTAGCGGGGGCCCCTACAATGAGCAGTTCTTC. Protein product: CASSSGSSGGPYNEQFF. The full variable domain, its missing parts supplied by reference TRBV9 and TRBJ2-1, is DSGVTQTPKHLITATGQRVTLRCSPRSGDLSVYWYQQSLDQGLQFLIQYYNGEERAKGNILERFSAQQFPDLHSELNLSSLELGDSALYFCASSSGSSGGPYNEQFFGPGTRLTVL.

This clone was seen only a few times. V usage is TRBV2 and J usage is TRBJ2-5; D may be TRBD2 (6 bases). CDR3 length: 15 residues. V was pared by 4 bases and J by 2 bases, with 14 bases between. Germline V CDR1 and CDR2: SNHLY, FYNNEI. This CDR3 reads CASSAGTSRQETQYF. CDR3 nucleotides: TGTGCCAGCAGTGCCGGGACTTCTAGGCAAGAGACCCAGTACTTC.

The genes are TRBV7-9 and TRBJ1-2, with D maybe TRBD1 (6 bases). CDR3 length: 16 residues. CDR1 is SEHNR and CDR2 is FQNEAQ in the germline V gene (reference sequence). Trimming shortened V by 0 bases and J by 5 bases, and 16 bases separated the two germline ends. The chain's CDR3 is CASSLAISTGPYGYTF. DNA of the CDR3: TGTGCCAGCAGCTTAGCCATATCGACAGGACCTTATGGCTACACCTTC.

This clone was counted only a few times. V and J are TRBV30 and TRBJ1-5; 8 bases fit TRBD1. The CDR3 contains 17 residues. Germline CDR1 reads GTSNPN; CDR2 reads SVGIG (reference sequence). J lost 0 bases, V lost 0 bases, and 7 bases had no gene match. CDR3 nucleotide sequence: TGTGCCTGGAGTGTACGAGGACAGGGCTATAGCAATCAGCCCCAGCATTTT. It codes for CAWSVRGQGYSNQPQHF.

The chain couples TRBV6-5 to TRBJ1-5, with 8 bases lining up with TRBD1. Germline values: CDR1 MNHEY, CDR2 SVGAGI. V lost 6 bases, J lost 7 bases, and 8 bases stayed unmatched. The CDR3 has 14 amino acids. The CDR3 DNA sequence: TGTGCCAGCAGCCCGACAGGGGTTGGACAGCCCCAGCATTTT. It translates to CASSPTGVGQPQHF.